The 18 T cell receptor beta chains reported below all come from one sample, sequenced in a study of low-dose radiotherapy and immunotherapy resistance in tumors. Time point defined: before trial treatment. TRAV and TRBV primers primed cDNA for both TCRalpha and TCRbeta. The PCR that amplified TCRs ran for approximately 20 cycles, relying on a constant-region primer and a V-primer adapter. From the reads, TCRdb called clonotypes with MiXCR, one entry per CDR3 protein. Of about 71,000 distinct CDR3 sequences in the sample, less than 40% were seen once. The sample here was PBMCs, taken before treatment. These receptors all come from a female donor with ovarian cancer.

This clonotype has at least ten counts. The chain employs TRBV20-1 and TRBJ2-3; no definite D call. Trimming removed 0 bases at V and 3 bases at J, with 7 bases between. CDR3 size: 13 residues. Germline V gene lookup returns CDR1 DFQATT and CDR2 SNEGSKA (reference sequence). CDR3 protein: CSARDTVTDTQYF. For the CDR3, the DNA is TGCAGTGCTAGAGATACAGTTACAGATACGCAGTATTTT.

Regarding this clonotype: Given a far larger clone just one base away, this is likely a sequencing read error. The J gene is TRBJ2-1, the V gene TRBV12-3 or TRBV12-4, with D possibly TRBD2 on 5 matching bases. The CDR3 extends over 14 amino acids. The V gene lost 2 bases and the J gene lost 10 bases, with 15 bases spanning the gap. Here the CDR3 DNA reads TGTGCCAGCAGTTTATCCATACTAGTCCACGAGCAGTTCTTC. Translating gives CASSLSILVHEQFF.

This clonotype was seen repeatedly, ten times or more. This CDR3 reads CASSSPQSSYEQYF. CDR3 in DNA: TGTGCCAGCAGTTCCCCACAGAGCTCCTACGAGCAGTACTTC. The rearrangement links TRBV6-2 or TRBV6-3 to TRBJ2-7, with D hard to call. Looked up from germline, CDR1 is MNHEY and CDR2 is SVGEGT. Trimming cost V 4 bases and J 0 bases, with 10 bases left between them. This CDR3 is built from 14 residues.

This clonotype was found many times. This chain links TRBV19 with TRBJ2-7, with D possibly being TRBD2 (5 bases). Between the trimmed V and J ends, which lost 8 bases and 4 bases, there was a span of 12 bases. The CDR3 is made up of 12 amino acids. Germline-derived CDR1 and CDR2 are LNHDA and SQIVND (reference sequence). The CDR3 DNA reads TGTGCCAGTTGGGGAGAGGGTTACGAGCAGTACTTC. It translates to CASWGEGYEQYF.

This clonotype was found many times. This chain connects TRBV6-2 or TRBV6-3 to TRBJ2-2; the D is unclear. Germline V gene sequence: CDR1 MNHEY, CDR2 SVGEGT. The CDR3 spans 13 residues. The V end was cut by 6 bases, the J end by 5 bases, with 10 bases between. The CDR3 nucleotides are TGTGCCAGCAGCCCCCGGCGTACCGGGGAGCTGTTTTTT. Its translation is CASSPRRTGELFF.

This clonotype was picked up a small number of times. The gene calls are TRBV9 and TRBJ2-3, with a possible D match to TRBD2 (5 bases). Germline loops: CDR1 SGDLS, CDR2 YYNGEE. Trimming shortened V by 1 base and J by 4 bases, and 13 bases separated the two germline ends. The CDR3 runs 15 residues. This CDR3 is CASSVFGESPDTQYF. CDR3 coding DNA: TGTGCCAGCAGCGTATTCGGGGAATCCCCAGATACGCAGTATTTT.

In regard to this clonotype: A far larger clone is one nucleotide away, so this likely arose from a read error. The chain is built from TRBV7-9 and TRBJ2-1; 10 bases fit TRBD2. The CDR3 consists of 15 residues. The junction had 12 bases not matched to a gene; V was cut back by 9 bases and J by 7 bases. Germline CDR1 reads SEHNR; CDR2 reads FQNEAQ (reference sequence). Here the CDR3 reads CARSRAGGPGNEQFF. DNA of the CDR3: TGTGCCAGGAGCAGAGCGGGGGGGCCGGGGAATGAGCAGTTCTTC.

Turning to this clonotype: A read error is the likely source, as a far larger clone sits one nucleotide away. The CDR3 does not end in the conserved phenylalanine or tryptophan, so this is likely a read error. The V and J genes are TRBV6-2 or TRBV6-3 and TRBJ2-6, with D possibly called TRBD1 or TRBD2 (6 bases each). Germline CDR1 is MNHEY and CDR2 is SVGEGT. This CDR3 contains 12 residues. Trimming pared 10 bases from V and 5 bases from J, leaving 9 bases between. The CDR3 here is CATGGRANVLTL. The CDR3 region has the DNA TGTGCCACCGGGGGCAGGGCCAACGTCCTGACTCTC.

This clonotype occurred once. A far more abundant clone sits one base away, making this likely a read error. The gene calls are TRBV29-1 and TRBJ2-1; 8 positions agree with TRBD1. V lost 4 bases to trimming and J lost 13 bases; unmatched junction nucleotides: 9. This CDR3 is 12 amino acids long. CDR1 is SQVTM and CDR2 is ANQGSEA in the germline V gene. As DNA, the CDR3 is TGCAGCGTTGGACAGGGGAGAAACATTCAGTTCTTC. Residues: CSVGQGRNIQFF.

This clonotype has ten or more counts. The J gene is TRBJ1-1, the V gene TRBV11-2, with D possibly TRBD1 on 5 matching bases. Germline V gene sequence: CDR1 SGHAT, CDR2 FQNNGV. The CDR3 consists of 13 residues. Trimming pared 8 bases from V and 5 bases from J, leaving 15 bases between. In DNA form, the CDR3 reads TGTGCCAGCGCTCTCCCAGGGCGGACTGAAGCTTTCTTT. Amino acids: CASALPGRTEAFF.

The V call is TRBV20-1, the J call TRBJ2-1, with 9 nucleotides matching TRBD2. J was trimmed by 0 bases and V by 4 bases; bases with no gene match: 7. This CDR3 has 16 amino acids. The germline V gene has CDR1 DFQATT and CDR2 SNEGSKA (reference sequence). CDR3 bases: TGCAGTGCTATTAGCGGGAGCGACATCTCCTACAATGAGCAGTTCTTC. This gives the protein CSAISGSDISYNEQFF.

The chain combines TRBV11-2 with TRBJ1-3, with no clear D. The V gene's germline CDR1 is SGHAT and CDR2 FQNNGV. The V and J ends lost 2 bases and 0 bases respectively, with 11 bases between them. This CDR3 contains 16 residues. The CDR3 here is CASSLSLPDSGNTIYF. DNA of the CDR3: TGTGCCAGCAGCTTAAGTCTCCCAGACTCTGGAAACACCATATATTTT.

This clonotype was picked up many times. The rearrangement links TRBV9 to TRBJ2-2; 16 bases are shared with TRBD2. J lost 4 bases, V lost 4 bases, and 13 bases had no gene match. Germline V gene lookup returns CDR1 SGDLS and CDR2 YYNGEE. The CDR3 sequence is 20 residues long. This CDR3 is CASSPILGLAGGPRTGELFF. CDR3 nucleotide sequence: TGTGCCAGCAGCCCAATTTTGGGACTAGCGGGGGGGCCGCGCACCGGGGAGCTGTTTTTT.

V gene TRBV2 combines with J gene TRBJ2-3; 10 bases match TRBD1. V shed 10 bases and J 3 bases; nucleotides not matched to a gene: 4. Looked up from germline, CDR1 is SNHLY and CDR2 is FYNNEI. The CDR3 sequence is 13 residues long. CDR3 loop: CATRQGATDTQYF. In DNA, the CDR3 is TGTGCCACGAGACAGGGGGCGACAGATACGCAGTATTTT.

This clonotype was seen many times. The CDR3 DNA reads as TGCGCCAGCAGCCCGGTAGGGGGGCGGGGTGAGCAGTTCTTC. This sequence encodes CASSPVGGRGEQFF. The chain employs TRBV5-1 and TRBJ2-1; possibly TRBD1 or TRBD2 for D (6 bases each). Germline V gene data show CDR1 as SGHRS and CDR2 as YFSETQ. The V end lost 4 bases, the J end lost 9 bases, and 17 bases lay between the germline ends. The CDR3 consists of 14 residues. Variable domain in full (rest from reference TRBV5-1 and TRBJ2-1): KAGVTQTPRYLIKTRGQQVTLSCSPISGHRSVSWYQQTPGQGLQFLFEYFSETQRNKGNFPGRFSGRQFSNSRSEMNVSTLELGDSALYLCASSPVGGRGEQFFGPGTRLTVL.

This clonotype was picked up many times. The chain recombines TRBV23-1 with TRBJ2-1; possibly TRBD2 for D (5 bases). TRBV23-1 is labeled an ORF, and its function is uncertain. The CDR3 length is 14 residues. V dropped 3 bases and J dropped 6 bases, with 12 bases sitting between them. The CDR3 sequence is CASSHGEQSNEQFF. The CDR3 region has the DNA TGCGCCAGCAGTCACGGGGAGCAATCCAATGAGCAGTTCTTC.

Of note for this clonotype: The DNA is omitted, as the CDR3 cannot be located on it reliably, and the CDR3 follows TCRdb's listing. The chain has TRBV9 and TRBJ2-2; TRBD1 was called by the table and not checked on the DNA. The CDR3 comprises 17 residues, both ends counted. Germline CDR1 SGDLS, CDR2 YYNGEE. CDR3 loop: CASSVVTAKSSGELFFF.

This clonotype has more than one count but fewer than ten. This chain uses TRBV29-1 with TRBJ2-3; no firm D call. Germline V gives CDR1 SQVTM, CDR2 ANQGSEA. CDR3 length: 11 residues. Trimming pared 5 bases from V and 6 bases from J, leaving 9 bases between. The chain's CDR3 is CSVLIGDTQYF. CDR3 nucleotide sequence: TGCAGCGTTCTCATAGGGGATACGCAGTATTTT.